Listed here are 18 T cell receptor beta chains from one sample, sequenced in a study of shared clonotypes between healthy human individuals. Clones were read by immunoSEQ multiplex PCR, and TCRdb kept only the in-frame ones, dropping some. The sample lists about 110,000 clones, 68% occurring once. Input material: memory CD8+ T cells sorted from blood. Stated subset: CD45RO+ cells pooled with CCR7-negative TemRA cells. Source of these receptors: a woman in her twenties or thirties in good health.

This chain joins TRBV10-1 and TRBJ2-4; 8 nucleotides match TRBD2. The CDR3 runs to 19 residues. The germline V gene encodes CDR1 WNHNN and CDR2 SYGVQD (reference sequence). With 2 bases clipped from V and 3 bases from J, the junction kept 15 bases outside the gene matches. This CDR3 is CASSEIKGQRETGKNIQYF. Written as DNA, the CDR3 is TGCGCCAGCAGTGAGATAAAAGGCCAGCGGGAGACGGGCAAAAACATTCAGTACTTC.

The genes are TRBV4-2 and TRBJ2-1, with TRBD2 matching over 9 bases. The CDR3 extends over 16 amino acids. Germline V gene sequence: CDR1 LGHNA, CDR2 YNFKEQ. J gave up 6 bases and V 1 base, and 7 bases lay outside the gene matches. The CDR3 loop reads CASSQGVAGDPNEQFF. CDR3 DNA sequence: TGTGCCAGCAGCCAAGGAGTAGCGGGAGACCCCAATGAGCAGTTCTTC.

The chain joins TRBV28 to TRBJ2-4, with 10 bases matching TRBD2. The length of the CDR3 is 17 residues. Germline V gives CDR1 MDHEN, CDR2 SYDVKM. After removal of 4 bases from V and 0 bases from J, the junction contained 6 bases not matched to a gene. The CDR3 coding sequence is TGTGCCAGCAGTTACCCTAGCGGGAGTTCAGCCAAAAACATTCAGTACTTC. It codes for CASSYPSGSSAKNIQYF.

This clone has only a few counts. The chain employs TRBV9 and TRBJ2-5; D gene ambiguous. Germline V CDR1 and CDR2: SGDLS, YYNGEE. The V end lost 0 bases, the J end lost 9 bases, and 12 bases lay between the germline ends. The CDR3 loop spans 13 amino acids. The CDR3 DNA is TGTGCCAGCAGCGTAGATTACGCTGTGGCCCAGTACTTC. Translated: CASSVDYAVAQYF.

The sample holds one count of this clone. The J gene is TRBJ2-7, the V gene TRBV21-1; TRBD2, the table's D call, lacks a check against the DNA. TRBV21-1 represents a pseudogene. The CDR3 sequence is 12 residues long. The CDR3 sequence: CASSKVCNEQYF. The CDR3 DNA follows: TGTGCCAGCAGCAAAGTATGTAACGAGCAGTACTTC.

Only one count was recorded for this clone. V is TRBV2 and J is TRBJ2-1, with D perhaps TRBD1 or TRBD2 (5 bases each). Trimming stripped 8 bases from V and 5 bases from J, with 19 bases between. Germline V lookup: CDR1 SNHLY, CDR2 FYNNEI. The CDR3 is made up of 15 amino acids. The CDR3 nucleotides read TGTGCCAGCCAGGCCGACAGCGGTCTTAACAATGAGCAGTTCTTC. As protein: CASQADSGLNNEQFF.

The chain recombines TRBV29-1 with TRBJ1-1; D unresolved. The CDR3 sequence is 11 residues long. Per germline, CDR1 SQVTM and CDR2 ANQGSEA. The V end was cut by 2 bases, the J end by 11 bases, with 12 bases between. The CDR3 bases are TGCAGCGTTGAAAGGGTTCTGGGGGCTTTCTTT. It yields the protein CSVERVLGAFF.

This clone was detected ten times or more. The chain is built from TRBV2 and TRBJ1-5, with 8 bases identical to TRBD1. In germline, CDR1 is SNHLY, CDR2 FYNNEI. Trimming cost V 4 bases and J 5 bases; bases outside gene matches: 7. CDR3 length: 15 residues. CDR3 in amino acids: CASSVGTGGYQPQHF. CDR3 in DNA: TGTGCCAGCAGTGTGGGGACAGGAGGATATCAGCCCCAGCATTTT. The entire variable domain, with the rest obtained from reference TRBV2 and TRBJ1-5, is as follows: EPEVTQTPSHQVTQMGQEVILRCVPISNHLYFYWYRQILGQKVEFLVSFYNNEISEKSEIFDDQFSVERPDGSNFTLKIRSTKLEDSAMYFCASSVGTGGYQPQHFGDGTRLSIL.

The V gene is TRBV18, the J gene TRBJ2-1; the D gene is possibly TRBD2 (5 bases). CDR3 size: 15 residues. The ends were cut back, 2 bases at V and 4 bases at J, with 12 bases in the middle. Germline CDR1 is KGHSH and CDR2 is LQKENI. Written as DNA, the CDR3 is TGTGCCAGCTCACCAGAGGGTGGCTGGTACAATGAGCAGTTCTTC. Its translation is CASSPEGGWYNEQFF.

The chain uses TRBV7-8 and TRBJ2-7; 7 bases are a match to TRBD1. This CDR3 comprises 15 residues. The germline CDR1 and CDR2 sequences are SGHVS and FQNEAQ. The J segment lost 3 bases and the V segment lost 5 bases, leaving 10 bases of the junction unmatched. The CDR3 DNA follows: TGTGCCAGCAGCCCATCCCCGGGACAGATCTACGAGCAGTACTTC. Encoded protein: CASSPSPGQIYEQYF. The full variable domain, its missing parts supplied by reference TRBV7-8 and TRBJ2-7, is GAGVSQSPRYKVAKRGQDVALRCDPISGHVSLFWYQQALGQGPEFLTYFQNEAQLDKSGLPSDRFFAERPEGSVSTLKIQRTQQEDSAVYLCASSPSPGQIYEQYFGPGTRLTVT.

This sequence joins TRBV4-1 and TRBJ1-3; a weak D match, TRBD1 (5 bases). V lost 0 bases and J 4 bases, leaving 16 bases between the germline ends. The germline gives CDR1 MGHRA, CDR2 YSYEKL. The CDR3 runs 17 residues. CDR3 DNA: TGCGCCAGCAGCCAAGATGGGCAGGCAGGGTTGGGAAACACCATATATTTT. Amino acid sequence: CASSQDGQAGLGNTIYF.

The chain uses TRBV11-3 and TRBJ2-1; maybe TRBD1 (5 bases). With 1 base removed from V and 7 bases from J, the gap between germline ends came to 14 bases. CDR1 is SGHNT, CDR2 YENEEA, per germline. This CDR3 comprises 15 residues. The CDR3 DNA is TGTGCCAGCAGCTTAGGCCGACGTCAGGGAAATGAGCAGTTCTTC. It codes for CASSLGRRQGNEQFF.

J is TRBJ1-5 and V is TRBV19; possibly TRBD1 for D (6 bases). The V end was cut by 0 bases, the J end by 0 bases, with 9 bases between. This CDR3 region has 16 residues. Germline assignment: CDR1 LNHDA and CDR2 SQIVND (reference sequence). This chain's CDR3 is CASSIEDSHSNQPQHF. The CDR3 region has the DNA TGTGCCAGTAGTATAGAGGACAGCCATAGCAATCAGCCCCAGCATTTT.

The chain joins TRBV6-4 to TRBJ2-1; 8 positions match TRBD1. The CDR3 contains 15 residues. V trimming: 3 bases; J trimming: 9 bases; junction bases outside the gene matches: 10. Per the germline V gene, CDR1 is MRHNA and CDR2 is SNTAGT. The chain's CDR3 is CASSEYEGQGGEQFF. The CDR3 coding sequence is TGTGCCAGCAGTGAGTACGAAGGACAGGGAGGTGAGCAGTTCTTC.

This chain links TRBV23-1 with TRBJ1-4, with D possibly being TRBD1 (5 bases). TRBV23-1 is marked as an open reading frame, function uncertain. CDR3 length equals 15 residues. V lost 7 bases to trimming and J lost 6 bases, with 18 bases between them. CDR3 in amino acids: CASTIDGAGYEKLFF. DNA for the CDR3: TGCGCCAGCACCATCGACGGGGCAGGGTATGAAAAACTGTTTTTT.

This clone occurred many times. The chain employs TRBV30 and TRBJ2-7; D possibly uses TRBD1 or TRBD2 (5 bases each). This CDR3 comprises 10 residues. Germline lookup yields CDR1 GTSNPN and CDR2 SVGIG (reference sequence). The CDR3 loop reads CAWGQGPQGV. The DNA of the CDR3 is TGTGCCTGGGGGCAGGGACCCCAAGGGGTC.

This clone occurred a few times. The rearrangement joins TRBV5-6 to TRBJ2-7; 8 bases fit TRBD1. The CDR3 has 13 amino acids. V was pared by 5 bases and J by 6 bases, with 7 bases of the junction left unmatched. Germline V gives CDR1 SGHDT, CDR2 YYEEEE. The CDR3 region has the DNA TGTGCCAGCAGGGGACAGGACCTAGGCGAGCAGTACTTC. This translates into CASRGQDLGEQYF.

This clone was counted between two and nine times. The chain recombines TRBV4-2 with TRBJ2-5, with D perhaps being TRBD1 or TRBD2 (6 bases each). The J call may be mistaken, given a closer DNA end match to TRBJ2-7. The CDR3 sequence is 15 residues long. CDR1 LGHNA and CDR2 YNFKEQ come from the germline V gene. CDR3: CASSQEEGGPYEQYF. The CDR3 DNA reads TGTGCCAGCAGCCAGGAGGAAGGGGGGCCTTACGAGCAGTACTTC.